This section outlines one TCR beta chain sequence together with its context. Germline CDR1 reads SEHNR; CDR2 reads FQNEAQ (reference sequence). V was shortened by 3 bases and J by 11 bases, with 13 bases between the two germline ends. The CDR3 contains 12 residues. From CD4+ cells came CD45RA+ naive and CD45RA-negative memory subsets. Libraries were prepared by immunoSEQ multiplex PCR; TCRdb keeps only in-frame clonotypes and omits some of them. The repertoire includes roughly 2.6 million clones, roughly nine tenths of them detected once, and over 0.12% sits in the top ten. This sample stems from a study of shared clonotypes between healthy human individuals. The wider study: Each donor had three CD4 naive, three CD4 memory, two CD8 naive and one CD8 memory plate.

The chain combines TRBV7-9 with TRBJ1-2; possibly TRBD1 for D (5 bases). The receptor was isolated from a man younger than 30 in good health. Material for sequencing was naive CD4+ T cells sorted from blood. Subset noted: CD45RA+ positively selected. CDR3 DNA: TGTGCCAGCAGCTTGGAGGGGATTGGATACACCTTC. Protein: CASSLEGIGYTF.